This T cell receptor beta chain stems from a study of blood T cells in healthy people across ages. There are a few counts of this clonotype. Its antigen is not known. Regarding the study as a whole: Conclusively comparing naive with antigen-experienced cells was impossible with unsorted PBMCs. Measured against age, TCR beta diversity per million T cells decreased in a roughly linear manner.

Peripheral blood samples of 7.5 to 10 milliliters were drawn from each donor. Isolation recovered at least 7 million PBMCs from every sample. Together with a sample-barcoded 5' primer, a J-beta primer mix was included in a second PCR lasting about 7 to 11 cycles. MiXCR, run by TCRdb on the 5' RACE reads, gives a single entry per CDR3 protein. The data contain approximately 1,700,000 distinct CDR3 sequences, 35% to 50% of them singletons. J was trimmed by 8 bases and V by 7 bases; bases with no gene match: 10. Looked up from germline, CDR1 is DFQATT and CDR2 is SNEGSKA (reference sequence). The CDR3 is 13 amino acids.

The sequencing input was blood. The sequence derives from a human donor in good health. The V call is TRBV20-1, the J call TRBJ2-1; 8 bases are a match to TRBD2. The CDR3 spells CSGYKTSEHEQFF. In nucleotides, the CDR3 is TGCAGTGGCTATAAGACTAGCGAGCATGAGCAGTTCTTC.